The clone carrying this T cell receptor (beta chain) came up many times. Antigen specificity is unknown. This specimen belongs to a study of blood T cells in healthy people across ages. Study-level points and caveats: TCR beta diversity per million T cells fell roughly linearly with age. Reliance upon unsorted PBMCs precluded definitive naive versus antigen-experienced comparison.

Each donor had about 9.6 milliliters of peripheral blood drawn. Extracted total RNA amounted to at least 5.5 micrograms for each sample. Germline assignment: CDR1 LGHNA and CDR2 YSLEER. Trimming stripped 5 bases from V and 2 bases from J, with 19 bases between. This CDR3 is built from 17 residues. Using a J-beta primer mix together with a sample-barcoded 5' primer, a second PCR was run for roughly 6 to 11 cycles. TCRdb re-derived calls from the 5' RACE reads in MiXCR, one entry per CDR3 protein. This table has 650,000 to 900,000 distinct CDR3 sequences, approximately 67% appearing once. The chain recombines TRBV4-3 with TRBJ1-3, with D perhaps TRBD1 (5 bases). The sequenced material came from blood. This TCR came from a man aged 25-40 years in good health. As DNA, the CDR3 is TGCGCCAGCAGCGCCCGATGGGGGGGTCGTCCTGGAAACACCATATATTTT. This gives the protein CASSARWGGRPGNTIYF.